A selection of T cell receptor beta chains follows, all from one sample in a study of preoperative IRX-2 immunotherapy in early breast cancer. Sequencing used immunoSEQ multiplex PCR; TCRdb keeps in-frame clones, though not all of them. The sample holds 30,000 to 45,000 clones; roughly four fifths are singletons and the top ten take about 1.5%. Sequencing used lymph node tissue, obtained after IRX-2 immunotherapy. These receptors all stem from a human donor with breast cancer. Both conserved end residues are trimmed from each CDR3. Each record gives: V gene, J gene, CDR3 protein.

TRBV25-1	TRBJ2-2	ASSRGLNTGELF
TRBV10-1	TRBJ2-4	ASSTGTKNIQY
TRBV19	TRBJ1-1	ASIDSGSRNTEAF
TRBV4-1	TRBJ2-1	ASSQDRRTPLGF
TRBV7-1	TRBJ1-6	ASSISTGGSYNSPLH
TRBV23-1	TRBJ2-2	ASSQDLRGELF
TRBV28	TRBJ1-4	ASSFWGQGIGKLF
TRBV6-8	TRBJ1-1	ASSLEGTRNTEAF
TRBV15	TRBJ1-5	ATSRDGQNQPQH
TRBV18	TRBJ2-2	ASCGQDNTGELF
TRBV11-3	TRBJ2-2	ASSSTVLLNTGELF
TRBV6-8	TRBJ1-2	AIQGTGGNEGYT
TRBV19	TRBJ2-5	ASSWGRTETQY
TRBV7-7	TRBJ2-7	ASSFSTTGQGDEQY
TRBV7-8	TRBJ2-7	ASSNPLSYEQY
TRBV5-1	TRBJ1-3	ASSSGQEPSGNTIY
TRBV10-1	TRBJ1-6	ASSESIAGENSPLH
TRBV6-8	TRBJ2-7	ASSYRTGNEQY
TRBV7-7	TRBJ1-2	ASSLRVVSGYGYT
TRBV5-1	TRBJ1-1	ASSLEHMNTEAF
TRBV28	TRBJ1-5	ASNTGNQPQH
TRBV6-8	TRBJ1-2	ASRDLKGGGYT
TRBV5-1	TRBJ1-1	ASSLVGTRNTEAF
TRBV11-3	TRBJ2-3	ASSLGGSGDSDTQY
TRBV6-8	TRBJ2-7	ASSYLLAGGRSYEQY
TRBV19	TRBJ1-2	ASVASTTNYGYT
TRBV29-1	TRBJ2-2	SVQGNTGELF
TRBV6-8	TRBJ2-5	ASSPDLRSSGRQETQY
TRBV19	TRBJ2-6	ASFLRAGANVLT
TRBV15	TRBJ1-5	ASTRDSSNQPQH
TRBV11-3	TRBJ2-2	ASSRTSGGDYGELF
TRBV19	TRBJ2-2	ASSMAGDIWSGELF
TRBV11-3	TRBJ1-1	ASSLERTAHEAF
TRBV6-1	TRBJ2-7	AISEGRGLGYEQY
TRBV6-8	TRBJ1-2	ASRPNGRENGYT
TRBV6-8	TRBJ1-6	ASSLDTSYNSPLH
TRBV11-3	TRBJ2-3	ASTKNRGLRDTQY
TRBV5-1	TRBJ1-1	ASSLGVTNTEAF
TRBV28	TRBJ1-1	ASSLEVVRTSHTEAF
TRBV6-8	TRBJ2-7	ASRTSGDLYEQY
TRBV5-1	TRBJ1-3	ASSLEPPGQRPLWGSGNTIY
TRBV11-3	TRBJ2-1	ASSPGSSYNEQF
TRBV6-8	TRBJ2-7	ASSYRSGSTYEQY
TRBV7-6	TRBJ2-5	ASSSSRGVGLLETQY
TRBV19	TRBJ1-5	ASSQTNQPQH
TRBV6-8	TRBJ2-6	AITEEVGANVLT
TRBV6-8	TRBJ2-3	ASSVDRGGGDTQY
TRBV18	TRBJ2-7	ASSHKGRGQLDSYEQY